Listed below are T cell receptor beta chains from one sample, sequenced in a study of T cell changes during pregnancy in multiple sclerosis. Data came from immunoSEQ multiplex PCR; TCRdb stores just in-frame clones and leaves some out. The table shows 20,000 to 25,000 clones, with approximately 90% occurring only once. The source material was CD8+ T cells from peripheral blood mononuclear cells, sampled in the second trimester of pregnancy. Source of these receptors: a female donor in good health, enrolled as a control in a pregnancy study. The CDR3 runs from the conserved cysteine through the conserved F or W. D genes are given only for firm matches. A row's size may be missing; if present it is once, few, many or a size class.

- | TRBJ1-1 | 13 | TRBV5-1 | few | CASSLGGANEAFF | TGCGCCAGCAGCTTAGGGGGGGCGAATGAAGCTTTCTTT
TRBD2 | TRBJ2-5 | 16 | TRBV11-2 | - | CASSSGLAGARETQYF | TGTGCCAGCAGCTCTGGACTAGCTGGAGCGCGAGAGACCCAGTACTTC
TRBD2 | TRBJ2-7 | 15 | TRBV6-1 | - | CASSGLAGGPDEQYF | TGTGCCAGCAGTGGGCTAGCGGGAGGGCCGGACGAGCAGTACTTC
- | TRBJ1-4 | 14 | TRBV15 | - | CATSAQTENEKLFF | TGTGCCACCAGCGCCCAGACAGAAAATGAAAAACTGTTTTTT
- | TRBJ2-7 | 14 | TRBV19 | - | CASSIVLGAYEQYF | TGTGCCAGTAGTATAGTTTTAGGAGCCTACGAGCAGTACTTC
TRBD2 | TRBJ2-1 | 15 | TRBV2 | - | CASWASGNPYNEQFF | TGTGCCAGCTGGGCTAGCGGAAATCCCTACAATGAGCAGTTCTTC
TRBD2 | TRBJ2-1 | 15 | TRBV4-1 | - | CASSQDRGSGGEQFF | TGCGCCAGCAGCCAAGATCGCGGCTCGGGGGGTGAGCAGTTCTTC
- | TRBJ1-5 | 14 | TRBV28 | - | CASKTRGSNQPQHF | TGTGCCAGCAAGACTAGAGGGAGCAATCAGCCCCAGCATTTT
- | TRBJ2-7 | 12 | TRBV10-1 | - | CASSEVAGEQYF | TGCGCCAGCAGTGAGGTGGCGGGGGAGCAGTACTTC
- | TRBJ1-2 | 14 | TRBV7-8 | - | CASSLQGSNYGYTF | TGTGCCAGCAGCCTTCAGGGCAGCAACTATGGCTACACCTTC
TRBD2 | TRBJ2-3 | 15 | TRBV6-4 | - | CASSVLAGATDTQYF | TGTGCCAGCAGTGTACTAGCGGGAGCCACAGATACGCAGTATTTT
- | TRBJ2-7 | 13 | TRBV30 | - | CAWSVWGDYEQYF | TGTGCCTGGAGTGTCTGGGGAGACTACGAGCAGTACTTC
- | TRBJ2-3 | 14 | TRBV7-7 | - | CASSLGEATDTQYF | TGTGCTAGCAGCTTAGGGGAGGCCACAGATACGCAGTATTTT
TRBD1 | TRBJ1-1 | 15 | TRBV27 | - | CASSKQTGGNTEAFF | TGTGCCAGCAGTAAACAGACAGGGGGCAACACTGAAGCTTTCTTT
- | TRBJ2-1 | 8 | TRBV20-1 | - | CRGDSSVF | TGCAGGGGGGACTCATCGGTCTTC
TRBD1 | TRBJ2-5 | 14 | TRBV10-3 | - | CAISESARGETQYF | TGTGCCATCAGTGAGTCGGCCAGGGGGGAGACCCAGTACTTC
- | TRBJ2-7 | 15 | TRBV2 | - | CASSATVYSHYEQYF | TGTGCCAGCAGCGCCACAGTCTATTCCCACTACGAGCAGTACTTC
TRBD1 | TRBJ1-1 | 13 | TRBV29-1 | - | CSVEGQGVTEAFF | TGCAGCGTTGAAGGACAGGGGGTCACTGAAGCTTTCTTT
- | TRBJ2-6 | 14 | TRBV7-4 | - | CASSPQSRANVLTF | TGTGCCAGCAGCCCACAAAGTCGGGCCAACGTCCTGACTTTC
- | TRBJ2-1 | 15 | TRBV4-1 | - | CASSPTSFTYNEQFF | TGCGCCAGCAGCCCCACGAGTTTCACCTACAATGAGCAGTTCTTC
TRBD1 | TRBJ1-5 | 14 | TRBV15 | - | CATSSRQGYQPQHF | TGTGCCACCAGCAGCAGACAGGGATATCAGCCCCAGCATTTT
- | TRBJ2-1 | 16 | TRBV4-3 | - | CASSQDRGAAYNEQFF | TGCGCCAGCAGCCAAGATCGAGGAGCGGCCTACAATGAGCAGTTCTTC
- | TRBJ2-2 | 16 | TRBV5-1 | once | CASSLGGRDLTGELFF | TGCGCCAGCAGCTTGGGTGGCAGGGATCTCACCGGGGAGCTGTTTTTT
- | TRBJ2-7 | 14 | TRBV27 | - | CATRPQVALYEQYF | TGTGCCACCCGGCCTCAGGTCGCGCTCTACGAGCAGTACTTC
- | TRBJ1-1 | 13 | TRBV6-6 | - | CASSYSTGQSAFF | TGTGCCAGCAGTTACTCGACAGGACAGTCAGCTTTCTTT
- | TRBJ2-3 | 13 | TRBV6-4 | - | CASSLGSTDTQYF | TGTGCCAGCAGCCTCGGTTCCACAGATACGCAGTATTTT
- | TRBJ2-7 | 14 | TRBV6-1 | - | CASKVRDGAYEQYF | TGTGCCAGCAAGGTGCGGGACGGAGCCTACGAGCAGTACTTC
- | TRBJ1-1 | 13 | TRBV27 | - | CASSFALGGEAFF | TGTGCCAGCAGTTTCGCCCTTGGAGGAGAAGCTTTCTTT
- | TRBJ1-1 | 12 | TRBV7-2 | - | CASSLEGAEAFF | TGTGCCAGCAGCTTAGAGGGGGCTGAAGCTTTCTTT
TRBD2 | TRBJ2-2 | 13 | TRBV6-4 | - | CASSEREYGELFF | TGTGCCAGCAGTGAGCGGGAGTACGGGGAGCTGTTTTTT
- | TRBJ2-1 | 14 | TRBV28 | - | CASRRITGHNEQFF | TGTGCCAGCAGAAGGATAACGGGTCACAATGAGCAGTTCTTC